What follows are 30 T cell receptor beta chains derived from one specimen sequenced in a study of T-cell reconstitution after alpha-beta-depleted transplantation in children. Unique molecular identifiers tagged the TCRbeta library. Each CDR3 protein gets one entry after TCRdb re-called the PCR reads with MiXCR. The repertoire holds more than 250,000 distinct CDR3 sequences, roughly 9.5% seen once, with around 9.1% in the top ten. This specimen consisted of PBMCs from the stem cell graft donor, obtained from the stem cell graft. All receptors derive from a human donor who donated a stem cell graft to a child with SCID.

In this sample, this clonotype turned up many times. The chain is built from TRBV9 and TRBJ1-5; D unresolved. The V and J ends lost 0 bases and 7 bases respectively, with 14 bases between them. CDR3 length: 15 amino acids. Germline V CDR1 and CDR2: SGDLS, YYNGEE. The CDR3 nucleotides are TGTGCCAGCAGCGTAGACGGGGAGGTGAGCCAGCCCCAGCATTTT. Translation: CASSVDGEVSQPQHF.

This clonotype occurred a few times. J is TRBJ2-2 and V is TRBV18; possible D gene TRBD2, 6 bases. V lost 6 bases and J 6 bases, leaving 23 bases between the germline ends. The CDR3 spans 17 residues. CDR1 and CDR2 from the germline V gene are KGHSH and LQKENI. The CDR3 sequence: CASSQDNGGDWAGELFF. In nucleotides, the CDR3 is TGTGCCAGCTCCCAAGATAACGGCGGGGATTGGGCCGGGGAGCTGTTTTTT.

This clonotype has more than one count but fewer than ten. The rearrangement links TRBV29-1 to TRBJ1-2, with a possible D match to TRBD1 (5 bases). The CDR3 runs 14 residues. From germline, CDR1 is SQVTM and CDR2 ANQGSEA. Trimming left V 4 bases short and J 0 bases short, with 12 bases between. This CDR3 is CSVGAGQTNYGYTF. As DNA, the CDR3 is TGCAGCGTTGGGGCGGGGCAGACTAACTATGGCTACACCTTC. Variable domain in full (rest from reference TRBV29-1 and TRBJ1-2): SAVISQKPSRDICQRGTSLTIQCQVDSQVTMMFWYRQQPGQSLTLIATANQGSEATYESGFVIDKFPISRPNLTFSTLTVSNMSPEDSSIYLCSVGAGQTNYGYTFGSGTRLTVV.

The chain joins TRBV4-1 to TRBJ2-2; D not certain. This CDR3 region has 13 residues. Germline CDR1 and CDR2: MGHRA and YSYEKL. V lost 4 bases and J lost 8, with 11 bases in between. This chain's CDR3 is CASSRIVVGELFF. CDR3 coding DNA: TGCGCCAGCAGCCGAATAGTAGTTGGGGAGCTGTTTTTT.

This clonotype occurred a few times. This chain joins TRBV12-3 or TRBV12-4 and TRBJ1-1, with D unresolved. Trimming removed 7 bases from V and 1 base from J, with 13 bases in between. The CDR3 covers 14 residues. In nucleotides, the CDR3 is TGTGCCAGCACCGCCGCCTTTCGGAACACTGAAGCTTTCTTT. It translates to CASTAAFRNTEAFF.

The chain joins TRBV3-1 to TRBJ1-3; D is uncertain. This CDR3 is 15 amino acids long. V was pared by 0 bases and J by 2 bases, with 8 bases between. In germline, CDR1 is LGHDT, CDR2 YNNKEL (reference sequence). The chain's CDR3 is CASSQENWPGNTIYF. The DNA of the CDR3 is TGTGCCAGCAGCCAAGAGAACTGGCCTGGAAACACCATATATTTT.

In its sample, this clonotype was seen a few times. The CDR3 nucleotides read TGTGCCAGCAGCAACGGGTGTGGCACTAGCGGGGGGACCCACAATGAGCAGTTCTTC. This sequence encodes CASSNGCGTSGGTHNEQFF. The chain links TRBV21-1 to TRBJ2-1; TRBD2, the table's D call, lacks a check against the DNA. TRBV21-1 is classified as a pseudogene. The CDR3 totals 19 residues.

This clonotype has only a few counts. This sequence joins TRBV7-2 and TRBJ1-5, with D unresolved. V was pared by 1 base and J by 5 bases, with 6 bases between. Germline V CDR1 and CDR2: SGHTA, FQGNSA. There are 13 residues in the CDR3. CDR3 nucleotide sequence: TGTGCCAGCAGCTTAGTACCCGATCAGCCCCAGCATTTT. Its translation is CASSLVPDQPQHF.

The V and J genes are TRBV18 and TRBJ2-6; D is ambiguous. Trimming removed 6 bases at V and 4 bases at J, with 13 bases between. This CDR3 has 15 residues. CDR1 is KGHSH and CDR2 is LQKENI in the germline V gene. The CDR3 here is CASSPDISGANVLTF. DNA of the CDR3: TGTGCCAGCTCCCCCGACATTTCCGGGGCCAACGTCCTGACTTTC. Using reference TRBV18 and TRBJ2-6 for the parts outside the CDR3, the full variable domain is NAGVMQNPRHLVRRRGQEARLRCSPMKGHSHVYWYRQLPEEGLKFMVYLQKENIIDESGMPKERFSAEFPKEGPSILRIQQVVRGDSAAYFCASSPDISGANVLTFGAGSRLTVL.

In this sample, this clonotype turned up a few times. J is TRBJ2-5 and V is TRBV5-4; D unclear. The V gene's germline CDR1 is SGHNT and CDR2 YYREEE (reference sequence). The CDR3 covers 12 residues. V lost 4 bases and J lost 5, with 9 bases in between. Here the CDR3 reads CASSLPKETQYF. In nucleotides, the CDR3 is TGTGCCAGCAGCCTACCGAAGGAGACCCAGTACTTC.

This clonotype has a handful of counts. The chain uses TRBV5-1 and TRBJ1-1; D is perhaps TRBD1 (5 bases). V was clipped by 0 bases and J by 7 bases, with 19 bases between them. The CDR3 covers 16 residues. Germline V gene sequence: CDR1 SGHRS, CDR2 YFSETQ. CDR3 sequence (DNA): TGCGCCAGCAGCTTGGGCGGGGGAAGGAGTGAGGTTGAAGCTTTCTTT. As protein: CASSLGGGRSEVEAFF.

This clonotype was seen only a few times. CDR3 in amino acids: CASSLEGQKNSPLHF. DNA for the CDR3: TGTGCCAGCAGCTTAGAGGGGCAGAAAAATTCACCCCTCCACTTT. The chain recombines TRBV7-9 with TRBJ1-6, with a tentative D call TRBD1 (5 bases). The germline V and J ends were trimmed by 1 base and 7 bases, with 11 bases remaining between them. The CDR3 is 15 amino acids. Germline V lookup: CDR1 SEHNR, CDR2 FQNEAQ (reference sequence).

This clonotype was seen more than once but under ten times. This CDR3 is CAAGQGRSEKLFF. In DNA, the CDR3 is TGTGCCGCGGGACAGGGTAGGAGTGAAAAACTGTTTTTT. The rearrangement links TRBV10-3 to TRBJ1-4, with TRBD1 identical over 9 bases. The CDR3 is 13 amino acids. Germline V gene sequence: CDR1 ENHRY, CDR2 SYGVKD. Losses at the gene ends were 11 bases for V and 7 bases for J; bases not matched to a gene: 8.

This clonotype has a count of ten or more. This chain links TRBV10-1 with TRBJ2-7, with TRBD1 as a possible D gene (5 bases). V was pared by 3 bases and J by 3 bases, with 12 bases between. This CDR3 comprises 14 residues. Germline CDR1 is WNHNN and CDR2 is SYGVQD (reference sequence). CDR3 region: CASSDRVNLYEQYF. The CDR3 DNA follows: TGCGCCAGCAGTGACAGGGTTAATCTCTACGAGCAGTACTTC.

The J gene is TRBJ1-3, the V gene TRBV20-1; perhaps TRBD1 as D (5 bases). With 6 bases removed from V and 4 bases from J, the gap between germline ends came to 13 bases. This CDR3 is 13 amino acids long. Germline assignment: CDR1 DFQATT and CDR2 SNEGSKA (reference sequence). The CDR3 loop is CSATGLRGNTIYF. The CDR3 region has the DNA TGCAGTGCCACAGGCCTAAGGGGAAACACCATATATTTT.

This clonotype showed up many times. The chain links TRBV6-5 to TRBJ1-4; no definite D call. CDR3 size: 15 residues. Deletions cut 7 bases from V and 4 bases from J, with 16 bases between. Germline CDR1 reads MNHEY; CDR2 reads SVGAGI. CDR3 sequence: CASIIDGNLNEKLFF. CDR3 nucleotides: TGTGCCAGCATCATCGATGGGAATCTTAATGAAAAACTGTTTTTT.

This clonotype appeared a few times. This chain uses TRBV12-3 or TRBV12-4 with TRBJ2-2; 8 bases fit TRBD2. Trimming cost V 2 bases and J 9 bases; bases outside gene matches: 17. This CDR3 region has 18 residues. CDR3 DNA sequence: TGTGCCAGCAGTTTAAGGGCTGGCGGGGGGATTGGATATTGGGAGCTGTTTTTT. It specifies CASSLRAGGGIGYWELFF.

This clonotype has at least ten counts. Written as DNA, the CDR3 is TGCGCCAGCAGCCGGGACTTCCCAGATACGCAGTATTTT. Translation gives CASSRDFPDTQYF. This rearrangement joins TRBV5-1 to TRBJ2-3, with D possibly being TRBD2 (6 bases). V was trimmed by 4 bases and J by 4 bases, leaving 10 bases between them. The germline V gene has CDR1 SGHRS and CDR2 YFSETQ. This CDR3 has 13 amino acids. Full variable domain (outside the CDR3, taken from reference TRBV5-1 and TRBJ2-3): KAGVTQTPRYLIKTRGQQVTLSCSPISGHRSVSWYQQTPGQGLQFLFEYFSETQRNKGNFPGRFSGRQFSNSRSEMNVSTLELGDSALYLCASSRDFPDTQYFGPGTRLTVL.

This clonotype was detected ten times or more. The rearrangement uses TRBV9 and TRBJ2-1, with TRBD2 identical over 9 bases. CDR3 length: 15 amino acids. CDR1 SGDLS and CDR2 YYNGEE come from the germline V gene. After removal of 3 bases from V and 2 bases from J, the junction contained 3 bases not matched to a gene. CDR3 sequence (DNA): TGTGCCAGCAGCGCCCAGCGGGGGGCCTACAATGAGCAGTTCTTC. Translating gives CASSAQRGAYNEQFF.

This clonotype was seen more than once but under ten times. The CDR3 bases are TGCGCCAGCAGCATCTCCGCCGGCGGCCCGTCGGACATTCAGTACTTC. Protein sequence: CASSISAGGPSDIQYF. The rearrangement links TRBV4-1 to TRBJ2-4, with D uncertain. Germline V gene lookup returns CDR1 MGHRA and CDR2 YSYEKL. Trimming cost V 5 bases and J 8 bases, with 22 bases left between them. This CDR3 has 16 residues.

This chain connects TRBV6-2 or TRBV6-3 to TRBJ1-1; D possibly corresponds to TRBD1 (6 bases). CDR1 and CDR2 from the germline V gene are MNHEY and SVGEGT. V lost 0 bases and J 1 base, leaving 27 bases between the germline ends. CDR3 length: 21 residues. The CDR3, as DNA: TGTGCCAGCAGTTACTCCTCGGAGTGGGAGCCTGCCGGACAGCAGAACACTGAAGCTTTCTTT. Residues: CASSYSSEWEPAGQQNTEAFF.

The chain joins TRBV4-2 to TRBJ1-3, with 8 nucleotides matching TRBD1. The CDR3 covers 16 residues. V gave up 3 bases and J gave up 4 bases; unmatched junction bases: 8. CDR1 and CDR2 (germline): LGHNA, YNFKEQ. CDR3 nucleotides: TGTGCCAGCAGCCACCAAACAGGGACAGGAGGAAACACCATATATTTT. Translating it yields CASSHQTGTGGNTIYF.

The V gene is TRBV20-1, the J gene TRBJ2-1; 7 bases are shared with TRBD1. The CDR3 extends over 17 amino acids. Trimming cost V 0 bases and J 5 bases; bases outside gene matches: 13. Per germline, CDR1 DFQATT and CDR2 SNEGSKA (reference sequence). The CDR3 sequence: CSARDRYKTGKDNEQFF. In DNA, the CDR3 is TGCAGTGCTAGAGATCGGTATAAGACAGGGAAGGACAATGAGCAGTTCTTC.

In this sample, this clonotype turned up a few times. The chain employs TRBV6-4 and TRBJ2-1; 7 bases are a match to TRBD1. The germline CDR1 and CDR2 sequences are MRHNA and SNTAGT. This CDR3 has 21 amino acids. V shed 9 bases and J 0 bases; nucleotides not matched to a gene: 26. The CDR3 DNA reads as TGTGCCAGTCAATACCGGAGGTTGCGGACAGGTCCTCAAAGCTCCTACAATGAGCAGTTCTTC. Its translation is CASQYRRLRTGPQSSYNEQFF.

This clonotype was counted ten times or more. The chain combines TRBV11-3 with TRBJ2-1; 11 positions match TRBD2. The CDR3 length is 18 residues. Germline CDR1 SGHNT, CDR2 YENEEA. Trimming at V came to 1 base and at J to 0 bases, leaving 5 bases not matched to a gene. This CDR3 reads CASSLGASGGSSYNEQFF. CDR3 sequence (DNA): TGTGCCAGCAGCTTAGGGGCTAGCGGGGGGAGCTCCTACAATGAGCAGTTCTTC.

The V call is TRBV20-1, the J call TRBJ2-5; D is perhaps TRBD2 (5 bases). Trimming took 2 bases from V and 12 from J, leaving 13 bases between them. Germline loops: CDR1 DFQATT, CDR2 SNEGSKA (reference sequence). This CDR3 spans 11 amino acids. Here the CDR3 DNA reads TGCAGTGCTAGACGGGATGACACCAAGTACTTC. This sequence encodes CSARRDDTKYF.

This clonotype was found a few times. This chain joins TRBV5-1 and TRBJ2-3, with 15 nucleotides matching TRBD2. This CDR3 contains 17 residues. Germline CDR1 reads SGHRS; CDR2 reads YFSETQ. The J segment lost 5 bases and the V segment lost 4 bases, leaving 8 bases of the junction unmatched. The CDR3 loop is CASSRGLAGGFQDTQYF. In DNA form, the CDR3 reads TGCGCCAGCAGCCGGGGACTAGCGGGGGGCTTCCAAGATACGCAGTATTTT.

This clonotype was detected many times. In DNA, the CDR3 is TGTGCCAGCAGCTTATGGGACAAGAACACCGGGGAGCTGTTTTTT. Residues: CASSLWDKNTGELFF. The chain carries TRBV7-8 and TRBJ2-2; D is perhaps TRBD1 (6 bases). The CDR3 totals 15 residues. Germline CDR1 is SGHVS and CDR2 is FQNEAQ. The ends were cut back, 2 bases at V and 1 base at J, with 8 bases in the middle.

The chain links TRBV27 to TRBJ2-5; 7 bases match TRBD1. CDR1 and CDR2 (germline): MNHEY, SMNVEV (reference sequence). This CDR3 region has 15 residues. Losses at the gene ends were 5 bases for V and 3 bases for J; bases not matched to a gene: 9. Here the CDR3 reads CASSVRQGWEETQYF. CDR3 nucleotides: TGTGCCAGCAGTGTGCGACAGGGTTGGGAAGAGACCCAGTACTTC.

This clonotype was observed a handful of times. This chain uses TRBV11-2 with TRBJ2-7; tentatively, D is TRBD1 or TRBD2 (5 bases each). V was shortened by 0 bases and J by 1 base, with 10 bases between the two germline ends. Germline-derived CDR1 and CDR2 are SGHAT and FQNNGV. The CDR3 extends over 15 amino acids. This CDR3 is CASSLDRGRSYEQYF. As DNA, the CDR3 is TGTGCCAGCAGCTTAGACCGGGGCAGATCCTACGAGCAGTACTTC.